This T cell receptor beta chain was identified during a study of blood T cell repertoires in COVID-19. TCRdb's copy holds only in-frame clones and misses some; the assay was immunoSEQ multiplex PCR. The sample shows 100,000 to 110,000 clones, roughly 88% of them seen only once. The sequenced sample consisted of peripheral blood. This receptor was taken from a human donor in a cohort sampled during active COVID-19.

CDR3 in DNA: TGTGCCAGCAGCCGTTTTGTTGGCGGGAGGGCCGGGGGCTCCTACGAGCAGTACTTC. Translated: CASSRFVGGRAGGSYEQYF. The rearrangement joins TRBV3-1 (or the pseudogene TRBV3-2) to TRBJ2-7; 9 bases are a match to TRBD2. The junction had 16 bases not matched to a gene; V was cut back by 4 bases and J by 0 bases. The germline V gene has CDR1 LGHDT and CDR2 YNNKEL (reference sequence). CDR3 length equals 19 residues.